The rows below give T cell receptor beta chains drawn from one sample of a study of shared clonotypes between healthy human individuals. TCRdb's table, derived via immunoSEQ multiplex PCR, lists solely in-frame clones and lacks some. The sample carries under 650,000 clones, less than 96% recorded once. Source material: naive CD4+ T cells sorted from blood. All receptors come from a woman aged 30 to 39 in good health. Each CDR3 is given with its conserved first and last residue. The D gene is left open where the match is weak.

D: TRBD1; J: TRBJ1-4; length: 16; V: TRBV2; CDR3: CASSEVGQGKNEKLFF; DNA: TGTGCCAGCAGTGAAGTAGGACAGGGCAAAAATGAAAAACTGTTTTTT
D: TRBD1; J: TRBJ2-2; length: 14; V: TRBV7-8; CDR3: CASSLTGTTGELFF; DNA: TGTGCCAGCAGCTTGACAGGGACGACCGGGGAGCTGTTTTTT
D: -; J: TRBJ2-7; length: 17; V: TRBV4-1; CDR3: CASSQRVTSQHTYEQYF; DNA: TGCGCCAGCAGCCAAAGGGTAACTAGCCAGCATACCTACGAGCAGTACTTC
D: TRBD2; J: TRBJ2-1; length: 15; V: TRBV5-4; CDR3: CASSLALAGVNEQFF; DNA: TGTGCCAGCAGCTTGGCCCTAGCGGGAGTCAATGAGCAGTTCTTC
D: -; J: TRBJ2-3; length: 15; V: TRBV6-1; CDR3: CASSEGREAIHTQYF; DNA: TGTGCCAGCAGTGAGGGCAGGGAGGCTATTCATACGCAGTATTTT
D: -; J: TRBJ1-2; length: 15; V: TRBV25-1; CDR3: CASSEYRRGTYGYTF; DNA: TGTGCCAGCAGTGAATATCGTCGGGGCACTTATGGCTACACCTTC
D: -; J: TRBJ2-2; length: 15; V: TRBV6-1; CDR3: CASEEGQPNTGELFF; DNA: TGTGCCAGCGAGGAGGGACAACCGAACACCGGGGAGCTGTTTTTT
D: TRBD2; J: TRBJ2-7; length: 14; V: TRBV7-2; CDR3: CASSWSGDTYEQYF; DNA: TGTGCCAGCAGCTGGAGCGGGGATACATACGAGCAGTACTTC
D: -; J: TRBJ1-5; length: 13; V: TRBV30; CDR3: CAWSRLAEQPQHF; DNA: TGTGCCTGGAGTAGACTGGCCGAGCAGCCCCAGCATTTT
D: -; J: TRBJ2-1; length: 14; V: TRBV19; CDR3: CASSISGFDNEQFF; DNA: TGTGCCAGTAGTATTTCCGGGTTCGACAATGAGCAGTTCTTC
D: -; J: TRBJ2-7; length: 14; V: TRBV18; CDR3: CASSPGEAVYEQYF; DNA: TGTGCCAGCTCACCAGGGGAAGCGGTCTACGAGCAGTACTTC
D: TRBD1; J: TRBJ2-2; length: 15; V: TRBV6-1; CDR3: CASKPGQTNTGELFF; DNA: TGTGCCAGCAAGCCGGGACAGACGAACACCGGGGAGCTGTTTTTT